This section outlines one TCR beta chain sequence together with its context. Antigen specificity is unknown. This sample is drawn from a study of cytomegalovirus exposure and HLA in healthy donors. Study results and limitations: The later analysis indicated that the majority of CMV-associated TCR beta chains appeared HLA-restricted.

In the PCR, 60 Vbeta and 13 Jbeta primers were used. Libraries were prepared by immunoSEQ multiplex PCR; TCRdb keeps only in-frame clonotypes and omits some of them. The repertoire includes around 140,000 clones, 60% to 80% of them detected once, and approximately 4.2% sits in the top ten. The CDR3 totals 15 residues. The V gene's germline CDR1 is SGHDT and CDR2 YYEEEE. Trimming removed 3 bases from V and 1 base from J, with 8 bases in between. The rearrangement uses TRBV5-6 and TRBJ2-6, with D unclear. The TCR comes from a man aged 50 to 60 in good health and CMV-seropositive. Material for sequencing was PBMCs. CDR3 bases: TGTGCCAGCAGCTCCACTCTGTCTGGGGCCAACGTCCTGACTTTC. Translating gives CASSSTLSGANVLTF.